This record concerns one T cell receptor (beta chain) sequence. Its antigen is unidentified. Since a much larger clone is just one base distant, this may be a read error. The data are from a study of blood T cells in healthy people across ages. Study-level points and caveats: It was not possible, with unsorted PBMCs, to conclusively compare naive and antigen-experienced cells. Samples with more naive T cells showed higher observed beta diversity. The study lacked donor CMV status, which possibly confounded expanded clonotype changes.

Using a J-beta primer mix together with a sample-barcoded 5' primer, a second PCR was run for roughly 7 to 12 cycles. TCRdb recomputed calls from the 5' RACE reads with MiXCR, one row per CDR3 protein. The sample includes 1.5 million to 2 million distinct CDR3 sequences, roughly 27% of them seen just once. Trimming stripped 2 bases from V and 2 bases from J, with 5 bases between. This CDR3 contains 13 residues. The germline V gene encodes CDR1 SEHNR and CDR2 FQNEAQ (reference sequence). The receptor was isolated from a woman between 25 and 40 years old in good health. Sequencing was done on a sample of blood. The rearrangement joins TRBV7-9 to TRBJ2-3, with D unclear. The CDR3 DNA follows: TGTGCCAGCAGCTTACCCCTCACAGATACGCAGTATTTT. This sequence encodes CASSLPLTDTQYF.